Each of the 6 T cell receptor beta chains below was sequenced from the same sample in a study of identical twins. TCRdb fed the 5' RACE reads into MiXCR, producing one record per CDR3 protein. The sample yields roughly 290,000 distinct CDR3 sequences, roughly 10% seen once. This same sample was also taken into another study, of yellow fever vaccine responses in identical twins.

Sequenced input: CD8+ T cells sorted from blood. Every receptor here comes from a woman younger than 35 in good health.

This clonotype was counted only a few times. This chain connects TRBV7-2 to TRBJ2-1; 10 positions agree with TRBD2. The ends lost 6 bases at V and 8 bases at J; junction bases unmatched: 13. Germline V gives CDR1 SGHTA, CDR2 FQGNSA. The CDR3 spans 16 residues. CDR3 bases: TGTGCCAGCAGTCCGGCGGCTAGCGGGAGTTTTCATGAGCAGTTCTTC. Translation: CASSPAASGSFHEQFF.

This rearrangement joins TRBV30 to TRBJ1-2, with a possible D match to TRBD1 (6 bases). V lost 1 base and J lost 4, with 7 bases in between. The germline CDR1 and CDR2 sequences are GTSNPN and SVGIG (reference sequence). There are 12 residues in the CDR3. In DNA, the CDR3 is TGTGCCTGGAGTGGAGGGGGCTATGGCTACACCTTC. Amino acids: CAWSGGGYGYTF.

This clonotype was counted at least ten times. CDR3 bases: TGTGCCAGCAGTTCCCATAGCGGATTCTCCTACGAGCAGTACTTC. Encoded protein: CASSSHSGFSYEQYF. This chain uses TRBV12-3 or TRBV12-4 with TRBJ2-7; tentatively, D is TRBD2 (6 bases). V dropped 4 bases and J dropped 0 bases, with 13 bases sitting between them. The CDR3 sequence is 15 residues long.

About this clonotype: It may be a read error: a sequence one base away is much more abundant. This chain joins TRBV2 and TRBJ2-1; 7 positions agree with TRBD1. This CDR3 contains 16 residues. Germline V gene sequence: CDR1 SNHLY, CDR2 FYNNEI. DNA for the CDR3: TGTGCCAGCGCTGGCCCGGACAGGTTCGGCGGCGATGAGCAGTCCTTC. Its protein is CASAGPDRFGGDEQSF. Looking up the rest from reference TRBV2 and TRBJ2-1 gives the full variable domain: EPEVTQTPSHQVTQMGQEVILRCVPISNHLYFYWYRQILGQKVEFLVSFYNNEISEKSEIFDDQFSVERPDGSNFTLKIRSTKLEDSAMYFCASAGPDRFGGDEQSFGPGTRLTVL.

The table lists this clonotype with many counts. This chain connects TRBV12-3 or TRBV12-4 to TRBJ2-7; a possible D gene is TRBD2 (6 bases). V was pared by 5 bases and J by 4 bases, with 12 bases between. The CDR3 is made up of 13 amino acids. The CDR3 DNA is TGTGCCAGCAGTGCCCGGGACTTATACGAGCAGTACTTC. Encoded protein: CASSARDLYEQYF.

In DNA, the CDR3 is TGTGCCAGTAGTTATCAGGGAACAAAGGTGAATGAGCAGTTCTTC. As protein: CASSYQGTKVNEQFF. The chain is built from TRBV19 and TRBJ2-1; a possible D gene is TRBD1 (5 bases). V was clipped by 5 bases and J by 7 bases, with 18 bases between them. The CDR3 is 15 residues long. Germline-derived CDR1 and CDR2 are LNHDA and SQIVND (reference sequence).